This T cell receptor beta chain was identified in a study of PD-L1 blockade in urothelial cancer. The length of the CDR3 is 12 residues. Per germline, CDR1 ENHRY and CDR2 SYGVKD. The ends were cut back, 4 bases at V and 7 bases at J, with 8 bases in the middle. Clones were read by immunoSEQ multiplex PCR, and TCRdb kept only the in-frame ones, dropping some. The sample includes some 40,000 clones, 82% of them seen just once. This TCR was recovered from a man aged 55 to 70 with urothelial cancer. The chain is built from TRBV10-3 and TRBJ1-5; D is possibly TRBD1 (6 bases). The material sequenced was PBMCs, taken around atezolizumab (anti-PD-L1) treatment. In DNA form, the CDR3 reads TGTGCCATCAGTGCAGGGGACCAGCCCCAGCATTTT. It is translated as CAISAGDQPQHF.